The clone carrying this T cell receptor (beta chain) was counted at least ten times. What it binds is not known. TCRdb independently ran MiXCR on the 5' RACE reads; one entry per CDR3 protein. The sample lists roughly 280,000 distinct CDR3 sequences, over 15% occurring once. The data were taken from a study of CD8 T cells in ankylosing spondylitis. Whole-study results and caveats: Disease-associated clones were reportedly significantly overrepresented in matched ankylosing spondylitis synovial fluid.

The CDR3 length is 13 residues. Trimming left V 0 bases short and J 4 bases short, with 7 bases between. Germline V gene data show CDR1 as SGHRS and CDR2 as YFSETQ. This sequence joins TRBV5-1 and TRBJ1-2; D not certain. This TCR came from a male donor with ankylosing spondylitis or in good health (not recorded which). Sequenced input: blood, either unsorted or a sorted T cell fraction (not recorded which). In nucleotides, the CDR3 is TGCGCCAGCAGCTTGGAGGAACCCTATGGCTACACCTTC. Translation gives CASSLEEPYGYTF.